One T cell receptor beta chain is described in this entry. Its target is not known. This entry belongs to a study of CD8 T cells in Susac syndrome. Findings and caveats of the study: There were around 17 Susac-specific public clones in total CD8+ repertoires and a few in CD8+ TEMRA repertoires. Individuals included in the TCR sequencing and HLA analysis were acknowledged by the study to be relatively few in number.

RNA, at roughly 0.45 to 1 ug, was reverse transcribed with random hexamers. The amplification used immunoSEQ multiplex PCR on TCR beta CDR3; it spanned 54 Vbeta and 13 Jbeta. TCRdb reanalysed the immunoSEQ multiplex PCR reads using MiXCR and keeps one entry per CDR3 protein. The sample records about 100,000 distinct CDR3 sequences, approximately 95% being singletons. Germline lookup yields CDR1 SGHAT and CDR2 FQNNGV. The ends were cut back, 4 bases at V and 10 bases at J, with 14 bases in the middle. The CDR3 runs to 13 residues. TCR beta sequences were obtained from blood CD8+ and CD4+ T cells. The V and J genes are TRBV11-2 and TRBJ2-1; D not certain. Sequences were obtained from CD8+ T cells from PBMCs. This receptor was obtained from a human donor with Susac syndrome. This CDR3 reads CASSYSLSHEQFF. CDR3 in DNA: TGTGCCAGCAGCTACTCTCTGTCCCACGAGCAGTTCTTC.